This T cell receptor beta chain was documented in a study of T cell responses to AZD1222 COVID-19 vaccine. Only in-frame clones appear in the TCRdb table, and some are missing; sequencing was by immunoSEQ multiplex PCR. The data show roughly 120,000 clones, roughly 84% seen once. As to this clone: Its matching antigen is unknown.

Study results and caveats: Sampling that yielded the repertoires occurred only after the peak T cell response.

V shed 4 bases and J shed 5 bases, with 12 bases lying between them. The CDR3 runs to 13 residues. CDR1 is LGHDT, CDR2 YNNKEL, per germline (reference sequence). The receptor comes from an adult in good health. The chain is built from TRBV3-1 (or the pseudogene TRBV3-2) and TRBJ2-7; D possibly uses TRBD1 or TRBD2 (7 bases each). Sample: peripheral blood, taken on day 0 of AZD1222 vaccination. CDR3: CASSLQGRDEQYF. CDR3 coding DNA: TGTGCCAGCAGCCTACAGGGGAGGGACGAGCAGTACTTC.